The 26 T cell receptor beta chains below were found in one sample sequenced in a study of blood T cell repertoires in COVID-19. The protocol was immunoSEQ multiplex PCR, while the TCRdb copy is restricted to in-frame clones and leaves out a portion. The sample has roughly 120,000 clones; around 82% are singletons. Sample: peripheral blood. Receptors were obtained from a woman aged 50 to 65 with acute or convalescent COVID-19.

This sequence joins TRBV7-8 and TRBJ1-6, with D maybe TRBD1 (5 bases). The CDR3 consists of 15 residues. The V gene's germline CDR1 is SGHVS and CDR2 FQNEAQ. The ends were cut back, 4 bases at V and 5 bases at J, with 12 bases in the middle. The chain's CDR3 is CASSSQVGDNSPLHF. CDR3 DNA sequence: TGTGCCAGCAGCTCCCAAGTAGGGGATAATTCACCCCTCCACTTT.

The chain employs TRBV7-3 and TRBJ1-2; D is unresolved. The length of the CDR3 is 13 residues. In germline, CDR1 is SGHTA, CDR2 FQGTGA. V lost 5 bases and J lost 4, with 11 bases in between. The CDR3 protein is CASSPGLGYGYTF. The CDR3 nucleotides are TGTGCCAGCAGCCCCGGGTTGGGCTATGGCTACACCTTC.

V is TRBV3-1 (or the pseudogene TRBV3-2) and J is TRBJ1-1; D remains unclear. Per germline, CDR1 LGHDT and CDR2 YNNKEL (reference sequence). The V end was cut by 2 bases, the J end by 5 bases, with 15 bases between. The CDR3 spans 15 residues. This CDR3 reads CASSQRASWRTEAFF. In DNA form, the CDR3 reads TGTGCCAGCAGCCAACGGGCTTCCTGGAGGACTGAAGCTTTCTTT.

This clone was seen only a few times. CDR3 coding DNA: TGTGCCAGCAGCTTATCCGGGACAGGGGGCGAAAAACTGTTTTTT. Translating it yields CASSLSGTGGEKLFF. The chain is built from TRBV5-6 and TRBJ1-4, with 12 nucleotides matching TRBD1. CDR1 SGHDT and CDR2 YYEEEE come from the germline V gene. The CDR3 is 15 amino acids. Losses at the gene ends were 2 bases for V and 8 bases for J; bases not matched to a gene: 4. Full variable domain (remainder filled in from reference TRBV5-6 and TRBJ1-4): DAGVTQSPTHLIKTRGQQVTLRCSPKSGHDTVSWYQQALGQGPQFIFQYYEEEERQRGNFPDRFSGHQFPNYSSELNVNALLLGDSALYLCASSLSGTGGEKLFFGSGTQLSVL.

CDR3 region: CASISTGLFYGYTF. In DNA, the CDR3 is TGTGCCAGCATTTCCACAGGCCTCTTCTATGGCTACACCTTC. V is TRBV6-6 and J is TRBJ1-2; D is possibly TRBD1 (5 bases). CDR3 size: 14 residues. Trimming shortened V by 7 bases and J by 4 bases, and 16 bases separated the two germline ends. Germline CDR1 reads MNHNY; CDR2 reads SVGAGI (reference sequence).

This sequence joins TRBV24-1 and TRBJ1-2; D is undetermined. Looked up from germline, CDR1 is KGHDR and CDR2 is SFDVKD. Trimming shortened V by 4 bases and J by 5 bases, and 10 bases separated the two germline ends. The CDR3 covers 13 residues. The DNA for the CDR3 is TGTGCCACCAGTGAGCATTACAGATATGGCTACACCTTC. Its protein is CATSEHYRYGYTF.

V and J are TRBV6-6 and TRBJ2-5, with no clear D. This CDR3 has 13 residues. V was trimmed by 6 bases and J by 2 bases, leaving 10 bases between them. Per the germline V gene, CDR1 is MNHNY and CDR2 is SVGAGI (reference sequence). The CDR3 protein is CASSPQEQETQYF. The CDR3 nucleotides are TGTGCCAGCAGCCCACAAGAACAAGAGACCCAGTACTTC.

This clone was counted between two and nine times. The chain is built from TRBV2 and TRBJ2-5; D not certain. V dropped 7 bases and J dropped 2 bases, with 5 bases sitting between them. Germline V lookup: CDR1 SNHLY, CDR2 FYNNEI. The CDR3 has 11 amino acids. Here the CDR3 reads CASKQQETQYF. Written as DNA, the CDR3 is TGTGCCAGCAAACAGCAAGAGACCCAGTACTTC.

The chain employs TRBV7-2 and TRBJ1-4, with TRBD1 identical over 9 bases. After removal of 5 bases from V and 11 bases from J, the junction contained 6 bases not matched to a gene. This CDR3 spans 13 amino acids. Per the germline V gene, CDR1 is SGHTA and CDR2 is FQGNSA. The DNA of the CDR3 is TGTGCCAGCAGCCTCGACAGGGGGGAGAAACTGTTTTTT. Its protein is CASSLDRGEKLFF.

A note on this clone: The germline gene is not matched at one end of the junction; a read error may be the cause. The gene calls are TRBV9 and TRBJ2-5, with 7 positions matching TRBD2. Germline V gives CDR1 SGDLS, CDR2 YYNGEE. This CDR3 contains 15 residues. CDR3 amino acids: CASSVAAGHQETQYF. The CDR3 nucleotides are TGTGCCAGTAGCGTAGCAGCGGGACACCAAGAGACCCAGTACTTC.

The CDR3 region has the DNA TGTGCCAGCAGCCAAGGTGGGCCAGGCTGGGCCAACGTCCTGACTTTC. Its protein product is CASSQGGPGWANVLTF. The chain joins TRBV3-1 (or the pseudogene TRBV3-2) to TRBJ2-6; no definite D call. This CDR3 region has 16 residues. Germline loops: CDR1 LGHDT, CDR2 YNNKEL (reference sequence). V gave up 1 base and J gave up 5 bases, with 12 bases separating them.

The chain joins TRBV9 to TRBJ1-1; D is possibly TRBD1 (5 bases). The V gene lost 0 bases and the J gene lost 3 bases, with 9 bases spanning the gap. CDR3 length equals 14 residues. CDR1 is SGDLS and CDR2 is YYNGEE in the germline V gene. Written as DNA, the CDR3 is TGTGCCAGCAGCGTAGACCACAGGCACACTGAAGCTTTCTTT. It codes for CASSVDHRHTEAFF.

CDR3 in amino acids: CASSRTVGAAFF. As DNA, the CDR3 is TGTGCCAGTAGTCGGACAGTTGGGGCAGCTTTCTTT. The genes are TRBV19 and TRBJ1-1, with D maybe TRBD1 (6 bases). This CDR3 is 12 amino acids long. The germline CDR1 and CDR2 sequences are LNHDA and SQIVND (reference sequence). V was pared by 5 bases and J by 10 bases, with 14 bases between.

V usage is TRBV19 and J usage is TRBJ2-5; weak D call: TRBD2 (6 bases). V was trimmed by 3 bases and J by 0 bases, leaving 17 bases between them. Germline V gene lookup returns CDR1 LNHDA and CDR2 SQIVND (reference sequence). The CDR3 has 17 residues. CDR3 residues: CASSIPSGDPYQETQYF. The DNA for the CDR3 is TGTGCCAGTAGTATCCCTTCGGGGGATCCGTACCAAGAGACCCAGTACTTC.

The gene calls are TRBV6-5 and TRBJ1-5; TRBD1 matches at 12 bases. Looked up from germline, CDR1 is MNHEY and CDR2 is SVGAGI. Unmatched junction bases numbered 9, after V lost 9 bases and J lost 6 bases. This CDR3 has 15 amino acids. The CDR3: CASLAGTGGGQPQHF. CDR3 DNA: TGTGCCAGTCTTGCCGGGACAGGGGGCGGTCAGCCCCAGCATTTT.

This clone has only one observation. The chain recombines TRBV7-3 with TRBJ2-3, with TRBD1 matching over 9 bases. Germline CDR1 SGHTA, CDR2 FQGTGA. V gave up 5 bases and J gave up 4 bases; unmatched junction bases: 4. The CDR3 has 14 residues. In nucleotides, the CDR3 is TGTGCCAGCAGCCATCGACAGGGGGCAGATACGCAGTATTTT. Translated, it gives CASSHRQGADTQYF.

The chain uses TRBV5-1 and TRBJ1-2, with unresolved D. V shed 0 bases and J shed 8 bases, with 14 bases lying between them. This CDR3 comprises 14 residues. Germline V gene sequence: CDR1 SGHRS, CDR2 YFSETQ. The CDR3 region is CASSLVGSSRGYTF. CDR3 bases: TGCGCCAGCAGCTTGGTCGGGTCGAGTCGGGGCTACACCTTC.

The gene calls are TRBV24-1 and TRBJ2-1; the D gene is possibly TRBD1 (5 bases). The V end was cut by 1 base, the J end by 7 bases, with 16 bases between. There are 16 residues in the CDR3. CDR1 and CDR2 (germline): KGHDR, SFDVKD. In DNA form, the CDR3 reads TGTGCCACCAGTGATTTAGCCAGGAAGGGGATGAATGAGCAGTTCTTC. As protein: CATSDLARKGMNEQFF.

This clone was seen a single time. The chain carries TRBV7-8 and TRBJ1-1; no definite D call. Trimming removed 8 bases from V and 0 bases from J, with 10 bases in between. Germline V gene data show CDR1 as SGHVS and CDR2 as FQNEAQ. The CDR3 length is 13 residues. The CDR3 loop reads CASRYSLNTEAFF. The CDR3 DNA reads TGTGCCAGCCGTTACAGTTTGAACACTGAAGCTTTCTTT.

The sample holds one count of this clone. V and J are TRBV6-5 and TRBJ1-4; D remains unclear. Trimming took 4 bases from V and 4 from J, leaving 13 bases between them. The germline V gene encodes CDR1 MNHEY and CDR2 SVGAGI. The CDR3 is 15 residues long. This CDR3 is CASSSSLENNEKLFF. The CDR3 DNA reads TGTGCCAGCAGTTCGAGTTTGGAGAATAATGAAAAACTGTTTTTT.

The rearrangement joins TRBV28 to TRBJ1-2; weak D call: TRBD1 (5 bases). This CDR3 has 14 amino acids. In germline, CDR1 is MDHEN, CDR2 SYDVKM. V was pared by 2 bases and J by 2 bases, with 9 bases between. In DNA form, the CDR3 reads TGTGCCAGCAGTTTAATCTCAGGGAACTATGGCTACACCTTC. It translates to CASSLISGNYGYTF.

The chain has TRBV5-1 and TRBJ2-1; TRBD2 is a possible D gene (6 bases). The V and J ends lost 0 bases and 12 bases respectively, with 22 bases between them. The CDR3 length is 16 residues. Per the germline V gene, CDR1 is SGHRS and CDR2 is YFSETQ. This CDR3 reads CASSLGGASLDRGQFF. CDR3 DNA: TGCGCCAGCAGCTTGGGCGGGGCCTCCCTCGATCGAGGGCAGTTCTTC.

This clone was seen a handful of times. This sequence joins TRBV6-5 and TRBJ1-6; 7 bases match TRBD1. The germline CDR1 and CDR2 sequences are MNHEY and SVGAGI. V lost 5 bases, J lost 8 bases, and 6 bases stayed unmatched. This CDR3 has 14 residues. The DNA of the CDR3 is TGTGCCAGCAGTCGGAAAACAGGGGATTCACCCCTCCACTTT. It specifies CASSRKTGDSPLHF.

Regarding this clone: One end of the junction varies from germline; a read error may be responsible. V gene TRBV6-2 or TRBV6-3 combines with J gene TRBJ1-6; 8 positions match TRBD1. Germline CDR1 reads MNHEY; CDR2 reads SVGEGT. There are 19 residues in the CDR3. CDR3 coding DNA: TGTGCCGGCAGTTACTCGAGGACAGGGACAGGATACTATAATTCACCCCTCCACTTT. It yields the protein CAGSYSRTGTGYYNSPLHF.

For the CDR3, the DNA is TGTGCCAGCAGCGTATCGCACGGTAATGAAAAACTGTTTTTT. It translates to CASSVSHGNEKLFF. The chain has TRBV9 and TRBJ1-4, with D unresolved. The CDR3 is made up of 14 amino acids. The germline gives CDR1 SGDLS, CDR2 YYNGEE. V lost 1 base and J 4 bases, leaving 8 bases between the germline ends.

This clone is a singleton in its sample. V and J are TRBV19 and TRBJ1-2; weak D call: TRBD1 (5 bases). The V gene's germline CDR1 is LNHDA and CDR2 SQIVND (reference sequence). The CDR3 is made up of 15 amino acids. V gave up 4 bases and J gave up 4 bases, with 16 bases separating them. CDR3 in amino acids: CASSNSLGEVYGYTF. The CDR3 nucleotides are TGTGCCAGTAGTAACTCCCTGGGGGAGGTCTATGGCTACACCTTC. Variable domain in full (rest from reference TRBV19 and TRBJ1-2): DGGITQSPKYLFRKEGQNVTLSCEQNLNHDAMYWYRQDPGQGLRLIYYSQIVNDFQKGDIAEGYSVSREKKESFPLTVTSAQKNPTAFYLCASSNSLGEVYGYTFGSGTRLTVV.